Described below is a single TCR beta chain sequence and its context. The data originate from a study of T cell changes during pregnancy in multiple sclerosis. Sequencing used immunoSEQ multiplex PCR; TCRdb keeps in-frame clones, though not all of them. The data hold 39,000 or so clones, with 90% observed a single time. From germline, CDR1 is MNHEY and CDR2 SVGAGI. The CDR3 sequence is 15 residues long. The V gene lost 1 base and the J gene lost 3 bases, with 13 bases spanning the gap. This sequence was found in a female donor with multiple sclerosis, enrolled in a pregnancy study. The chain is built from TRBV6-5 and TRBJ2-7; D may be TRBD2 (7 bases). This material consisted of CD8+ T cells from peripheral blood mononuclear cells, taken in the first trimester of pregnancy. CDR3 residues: CASSYWQGRDYEQYF. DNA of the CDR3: TGTGCCAGCAGTTACTGGCAGGGGAGGGACTACGAGCAGTACTTC.